This T cell receptor (beta chain) is drawn from a study of early T cells in non-severe SARS-CoV-2 infection. Study summary: The authors sequenced bulk RNA from unsorted whole blood, leaving chains unpaired.

Each single cDNA molecule received a unique molecular identifier. TCRdb independently ran MiXCR on the 5' RACE reads; one entry per CDR3 protein. The sample has 98,000 or so distinct CDR3 sequences; around 12% are singletons. A word on this clonotype: What it binds is unknown.

Germline lookup yields CDR1 GTSNPN and CDR2 SVGIG (reference sequence). Trimming left V 0 bases short and J 0 bases short, with 16 bases between. CDR3 size: 17 residues. Study observations and caveats: Private and CD4 specificities were missed by VDJdb matching, which favored anti-spike CD8 responses.

The sequence came from an adult who was a healthcare worker with PCR-confirmed SARS-CoV-2 infection or an uninfected control (not recorded which). V is TRBV30 and J is TRBJ2-3; a weak D match, TRBD2 (7 bases). Source: whole blood, taken at baseline. The CDR3 protein is CAWSVKRGGSSTDTQYF. The CDR3 region has the DNA TGTGCCTGGAGTGTAAAGAGGGGGGGATCTAGCACAGATACGCAGTATTTT.